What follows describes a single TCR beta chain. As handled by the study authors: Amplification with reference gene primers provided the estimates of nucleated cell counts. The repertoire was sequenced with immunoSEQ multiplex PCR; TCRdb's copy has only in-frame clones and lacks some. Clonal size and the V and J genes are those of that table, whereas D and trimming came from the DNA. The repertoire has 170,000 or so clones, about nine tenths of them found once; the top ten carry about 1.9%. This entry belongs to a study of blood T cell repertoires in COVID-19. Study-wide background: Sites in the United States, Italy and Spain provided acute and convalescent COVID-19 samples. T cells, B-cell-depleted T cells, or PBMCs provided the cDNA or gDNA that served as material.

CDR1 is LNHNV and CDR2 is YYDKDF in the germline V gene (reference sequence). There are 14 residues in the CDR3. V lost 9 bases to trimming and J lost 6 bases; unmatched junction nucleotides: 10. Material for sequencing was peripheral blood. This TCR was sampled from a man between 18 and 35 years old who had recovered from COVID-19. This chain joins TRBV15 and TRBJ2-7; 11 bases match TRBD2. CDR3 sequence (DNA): TGTGCCACTTCCGGGACTAGCGGTCCTGGCGAGCAGTACTTC. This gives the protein CATSGTSGPGEQYF.